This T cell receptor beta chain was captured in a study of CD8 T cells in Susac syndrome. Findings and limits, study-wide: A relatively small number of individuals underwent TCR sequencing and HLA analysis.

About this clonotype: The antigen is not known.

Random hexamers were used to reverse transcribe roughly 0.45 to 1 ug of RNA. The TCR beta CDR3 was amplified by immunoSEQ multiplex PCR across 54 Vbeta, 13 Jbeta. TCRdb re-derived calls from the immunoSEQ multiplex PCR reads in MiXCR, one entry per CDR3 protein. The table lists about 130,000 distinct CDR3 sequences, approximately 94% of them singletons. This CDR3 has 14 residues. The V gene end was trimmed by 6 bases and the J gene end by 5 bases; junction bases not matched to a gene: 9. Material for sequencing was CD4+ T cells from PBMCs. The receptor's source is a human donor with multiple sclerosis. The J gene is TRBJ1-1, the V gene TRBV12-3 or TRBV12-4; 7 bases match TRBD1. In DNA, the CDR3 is TGTGCCAGCAGCCTCCGGACAGGCCAGACTGAAGCTTTCTTT. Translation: CASSLRTGQTEAFF.